This TCR beta chain was sequenced for a study of blood T cell repertoires in COVID-19. Study in general: Samples came from the United States, Italy and Spain, spanning acute and convalescent COVID-19. Nucleic acid was either cDNA or gDNA, and it came from T cells, B-cell-depleted T cells, or PBMCs.

Germline V gives CDR1 LNHDA, CDR2 SQIVND (reference sequence). This CDR3 has 15 residues. V gave up 7 bases and J gave up 4 bases, with 19 bases separating them. Source study methods: Amplification with reference gene primers provided the estimates of nucleated cell counts. This table comes from immunoSEQ multiplex PCR, and its TCRdb copy is limited to in-frame clones, with some not included. Clone size and V and J calls were adopted from that table, with D and trimming inferred from the DNA. This table holds fewer than 50,000 clones, over 70% found once. This chain joins TRBV19 and TRBJ1-2, with D maybe TRBD1 (5 bases). The sequenced sample was peripheral blood. The clonotype comes from a woman of 80 years or more with active or convalescent COVID-19. CDR3 sequence (DNA): TGTGCCAGTAACCTTGAAGGGGTGGCAAGCTATGGCTACACCTTC. Protein sequence: CASNLEGVASYGYTF.